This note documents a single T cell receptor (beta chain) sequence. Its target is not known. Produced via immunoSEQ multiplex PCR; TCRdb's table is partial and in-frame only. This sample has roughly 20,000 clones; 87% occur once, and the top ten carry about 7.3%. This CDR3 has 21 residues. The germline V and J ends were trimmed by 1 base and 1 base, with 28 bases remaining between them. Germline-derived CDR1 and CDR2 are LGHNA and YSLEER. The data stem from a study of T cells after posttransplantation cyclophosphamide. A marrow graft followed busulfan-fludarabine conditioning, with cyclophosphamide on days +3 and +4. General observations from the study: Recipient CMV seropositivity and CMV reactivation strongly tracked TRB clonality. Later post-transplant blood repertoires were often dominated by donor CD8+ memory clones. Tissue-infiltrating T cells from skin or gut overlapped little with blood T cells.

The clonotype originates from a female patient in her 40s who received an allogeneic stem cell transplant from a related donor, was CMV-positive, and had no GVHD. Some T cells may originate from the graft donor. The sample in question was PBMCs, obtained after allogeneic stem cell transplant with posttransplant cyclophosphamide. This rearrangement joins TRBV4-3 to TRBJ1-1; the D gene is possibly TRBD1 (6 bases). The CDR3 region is CASSQVLQYTVRTAQNTEAFF. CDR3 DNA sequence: TGCGCCAGCAGCCAAGTATTACAGTATACAGTGAGGACAGCTCAGAACACTGAAGCTTTCTTT.